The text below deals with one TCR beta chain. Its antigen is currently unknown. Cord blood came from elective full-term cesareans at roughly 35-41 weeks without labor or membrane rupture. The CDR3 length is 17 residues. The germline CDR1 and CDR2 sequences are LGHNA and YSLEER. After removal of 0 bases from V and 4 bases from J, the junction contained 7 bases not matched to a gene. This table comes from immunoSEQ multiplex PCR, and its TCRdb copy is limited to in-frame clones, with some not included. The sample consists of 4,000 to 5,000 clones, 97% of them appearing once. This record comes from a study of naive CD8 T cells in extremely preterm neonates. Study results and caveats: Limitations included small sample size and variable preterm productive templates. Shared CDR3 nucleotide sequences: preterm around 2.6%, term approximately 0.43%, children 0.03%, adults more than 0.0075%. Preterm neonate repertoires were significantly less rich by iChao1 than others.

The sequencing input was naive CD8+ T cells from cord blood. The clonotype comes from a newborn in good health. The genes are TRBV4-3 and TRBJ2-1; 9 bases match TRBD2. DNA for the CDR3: TGCGCCAGCAGCCAAGATGGCCCGACTAGCGGTTACAATGAGCAGTTCTTC. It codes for CASSQDGPTSGYNEQFF.